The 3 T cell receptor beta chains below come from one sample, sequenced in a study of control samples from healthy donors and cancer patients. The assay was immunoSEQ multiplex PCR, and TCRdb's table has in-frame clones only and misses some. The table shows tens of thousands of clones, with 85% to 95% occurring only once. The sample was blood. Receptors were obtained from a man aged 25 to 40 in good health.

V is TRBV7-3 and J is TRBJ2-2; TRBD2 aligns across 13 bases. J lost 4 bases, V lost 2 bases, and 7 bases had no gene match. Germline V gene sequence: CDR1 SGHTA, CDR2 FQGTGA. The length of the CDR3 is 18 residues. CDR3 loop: CASSLPGLAGDLTGELFF. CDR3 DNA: TGTGCCAGCAGCTTACCCGGACTAGCGGGGGATCTCACCGGGGAGCTGTTTTTT.

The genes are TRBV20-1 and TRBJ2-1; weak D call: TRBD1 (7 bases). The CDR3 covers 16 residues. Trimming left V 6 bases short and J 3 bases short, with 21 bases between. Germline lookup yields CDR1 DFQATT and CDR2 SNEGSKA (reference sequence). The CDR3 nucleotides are TGCAGTGCCAGTCAGGGGGGAACGGGCTTCTACAATGAGCAGTTCTTC. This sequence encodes CSASQGGTGFYNEQFF.

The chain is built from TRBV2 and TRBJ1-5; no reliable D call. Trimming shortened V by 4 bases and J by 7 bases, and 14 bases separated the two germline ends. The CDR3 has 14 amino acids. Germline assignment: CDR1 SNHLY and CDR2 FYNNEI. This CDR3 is CASSATAYNQPQHF. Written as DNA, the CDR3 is TGTGCCAGCAGTGCCACGGCCTATAACCAGCCCCAGCATTTT.